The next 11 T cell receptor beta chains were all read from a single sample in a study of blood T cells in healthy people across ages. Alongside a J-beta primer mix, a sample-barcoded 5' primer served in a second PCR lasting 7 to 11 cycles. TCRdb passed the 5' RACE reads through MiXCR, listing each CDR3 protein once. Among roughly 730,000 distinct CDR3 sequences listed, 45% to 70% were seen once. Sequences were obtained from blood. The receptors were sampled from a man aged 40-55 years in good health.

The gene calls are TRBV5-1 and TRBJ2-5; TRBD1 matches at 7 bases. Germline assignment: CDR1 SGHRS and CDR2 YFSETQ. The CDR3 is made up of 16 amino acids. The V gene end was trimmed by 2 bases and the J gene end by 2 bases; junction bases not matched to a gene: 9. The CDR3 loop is CASSFWTRQGQETQYF. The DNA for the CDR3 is TGCGCCAGCAGCTTCTGGACGCGACAGGGACAAGAGACCCAGTACTTC.

The CDR3 DNA follows: TGCAGTGCTACTAGCGGGGGAGGGGAAGAGACCCAGTACTTC. Translation: CSATSGGGEETQYF. J is TRBJ2-7 and V is TRBV20-1; 10 bases are shared with TRBD2. The J call may not be correct, given that the DNA end is closer to TRBJ2-5. The CDR3 has 14 amino acids. CDR1 is DFQATT and CDR2 is SNEGSKA in the germline V gene (reference sequence).

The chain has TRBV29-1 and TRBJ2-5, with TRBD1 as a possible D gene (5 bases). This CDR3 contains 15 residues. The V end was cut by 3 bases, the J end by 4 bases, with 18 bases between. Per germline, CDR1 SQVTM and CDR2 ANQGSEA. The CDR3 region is CSVELQGKGRETQYF. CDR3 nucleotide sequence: TGCAGCGTTGAGTTGCAGGGAAAGGGGCGAGAGACCCAGTACTTC.

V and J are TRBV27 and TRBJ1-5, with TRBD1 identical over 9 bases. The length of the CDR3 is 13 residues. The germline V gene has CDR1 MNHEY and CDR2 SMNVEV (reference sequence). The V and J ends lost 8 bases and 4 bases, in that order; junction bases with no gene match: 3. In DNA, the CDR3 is TGTGCCAGCGGAGACAGGGGGAATCAGCCCCAGCATTTT. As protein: CASGDRGNQPQHF.

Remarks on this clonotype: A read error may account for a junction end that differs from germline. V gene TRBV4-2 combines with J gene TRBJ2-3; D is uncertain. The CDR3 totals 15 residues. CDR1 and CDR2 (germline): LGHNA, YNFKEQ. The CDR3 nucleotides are TGTGCCAGCAGCCAAGGTGACCGAAGCACAGACACGCAGTATTTT. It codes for CASSQGDRSTDTQYF.

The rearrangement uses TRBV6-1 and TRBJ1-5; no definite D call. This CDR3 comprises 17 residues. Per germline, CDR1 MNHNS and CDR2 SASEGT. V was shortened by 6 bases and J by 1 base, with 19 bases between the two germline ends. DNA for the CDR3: TGTGCCAGCAGCCCCGGAGAGGGCTTCCAAAGCAATCAGCCCCAGCATTTT. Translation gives CASSPGEGFQSNQPQHF.

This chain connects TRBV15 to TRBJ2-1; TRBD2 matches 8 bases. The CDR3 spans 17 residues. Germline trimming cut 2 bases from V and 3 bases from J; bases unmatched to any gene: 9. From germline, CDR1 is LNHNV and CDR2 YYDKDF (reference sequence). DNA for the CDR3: TGTGCCACCAGCAGAAGCCTTAGCGGGAAGGACTACAATGAGCAGTTCTTC. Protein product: CATSRSLSGKDYNEQFF.

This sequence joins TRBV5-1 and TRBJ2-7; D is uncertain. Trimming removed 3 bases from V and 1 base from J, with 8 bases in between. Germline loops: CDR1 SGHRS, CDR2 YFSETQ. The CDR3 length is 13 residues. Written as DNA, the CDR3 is TGCGCCAGCAGCTCTCTCAGTTCCTACGAGCAGTACTTC. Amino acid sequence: CASSSLSSYEQYF. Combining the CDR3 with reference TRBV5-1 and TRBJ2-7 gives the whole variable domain KAGVTQTPRYLIKTRGQQVTLSCSPISGHRSVSWYQQTPGQGLQFLFEYFSETQRNKGNFPGRFSGRQFSNSRSEMNVSTLELGDSALYLCASSSLSSYEQYFGPGTRLTVT.

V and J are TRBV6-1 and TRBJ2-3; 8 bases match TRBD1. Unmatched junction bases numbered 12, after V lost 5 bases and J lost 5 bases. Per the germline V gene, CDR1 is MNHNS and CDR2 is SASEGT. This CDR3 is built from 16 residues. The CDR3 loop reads CASSPHSQGAGDTQYF. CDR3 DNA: TGTGCCAGCAGTCCCCATAGCCAGGGGGCAGGAGATACGCAGTATTTT.

The CDR3 DNA is TGTGCCAGCAGTGGAGGAGGGCCGAGGCGGGAGCTGTTTTTT. This sequence encodes CASSGGGPRRELFF. This chain uses TRBV27 with TRBJ2-2; possible D gene TRBD2, 6 bases. Per germline, CDR1 MNHEY and CDR2 SMNVEV (reference sequence). V was trimmed by 5 bases and J by 9 bases, leaving 16 bases between them. The CDR3 covers 14 residues.

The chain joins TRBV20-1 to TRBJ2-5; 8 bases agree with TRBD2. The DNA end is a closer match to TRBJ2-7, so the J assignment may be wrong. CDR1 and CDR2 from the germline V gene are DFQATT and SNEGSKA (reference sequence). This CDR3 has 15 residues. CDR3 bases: TGCAGTGCTAGAGATGCACTAGCGGTTCATTACGAGCAGTACTTC. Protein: CSARDALAVHYEQYF.